Listed here is a single T cell receptor beta chain. TCRdb keeps only in-frame clones here, not all; method: immunoSEQ multiplex PCR. The data hold roughly 40,000 clones, with about 80% observed a single time. This specimen belongs to a study of memory CD4+ T cells and cytomegalovirus serostatus. The CDR3 runs 11 residues. Per germline, CDR1 KGHSH and CDR2 LQKENI. Trimming shortened V by 3 bases and J by 4 bases, and 3 bases separated the two germline ends. The sort gate was single viable CD3+CD4+CD8-CD45RO+ cells for memory CD4+ T cells. The chain joins TRBV18 to TRBJ1-1; D call uncertain. The sequenced sample was memory CD4+ T cells from blood. This receptor was obtained from an adult in good health and CMV-seronegative. CDR3 protein: CASSPVTEAFF. The CDR3, as DNA: TGTGCCAGCTCACCGGTCACTGAAGCTTTCTTT.